Sequencing of this TCR beta chain was carried out in a study of T cells after somatic rescue of genetic block (TCRdb year 2020). At the level of the whole study: What the study looked at was long-term robustness, specifically in a T-cell system that came about through somatic rescue of a genetic block in T-cell development.

The library was produced with the immunoSEQ multiplex PCR assay. This is the immuneACCESS table as TCRdb keeps it, with only in-frame sequences that have V and J called. A part of the clones is gone; compared with another copy, unresolved V genes explain less than half, and the rest is unexplained. Here the sample has approximately 71,000 clones; approximately 90% occur a single time. The ten largest clones capture over 2.5% of the sample. For this clone: The clone's antigen remains unknown. Base qualities are not provided; no much larger clone lies one nucleotide away.

Sequencing was done on a sample of peripheral blood mononuclear cells (PBMCs). The TCR originated in a man aged 40-49 years.

CDR3 loop: CASRDRGSVDGQPQHF. The base sequence is TGTGCCAGCAGGGACAGGGGATCGGTAGACGGTCAGCCCCAGCATTTT. The receptor chain draws on TRBV6-6 and TRBJ1-5; the junction holds 9 bases that match TRBD1. The germline V gene (reference sequence) specifies MNHNY as CDR1 and SVGAGI as CDR2. Taken from cysteine to phenylalanine, the CDR3 has 16 residues. Only the CDR3 region is kept as DNA, spanning 48 bases read in frame from base 1. V has 6 bases trimmed and J has 6 bases trimmed; junction bases matching no gene number 12.